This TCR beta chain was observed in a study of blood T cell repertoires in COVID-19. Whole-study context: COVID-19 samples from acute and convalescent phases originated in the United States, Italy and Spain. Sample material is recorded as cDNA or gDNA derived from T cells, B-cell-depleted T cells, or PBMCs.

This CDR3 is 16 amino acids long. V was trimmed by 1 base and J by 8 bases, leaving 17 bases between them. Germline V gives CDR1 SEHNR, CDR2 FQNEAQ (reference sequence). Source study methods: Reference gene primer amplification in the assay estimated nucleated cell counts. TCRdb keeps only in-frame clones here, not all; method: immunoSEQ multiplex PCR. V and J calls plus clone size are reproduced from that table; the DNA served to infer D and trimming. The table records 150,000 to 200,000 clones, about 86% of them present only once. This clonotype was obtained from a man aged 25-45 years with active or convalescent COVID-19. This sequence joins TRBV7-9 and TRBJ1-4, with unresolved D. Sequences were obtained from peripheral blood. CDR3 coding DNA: TGTGCCAGCAGCTTAGTTGGGCGAGGGATGGGGGAAAAACTGTTTTTT. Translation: CASSLVGRGMGEKLFF.